This entry features one TCR beta chain sequence. The data were obtained in a study of blood T cell repertoires in COVID-19. Overall study context: Acute and convalescent COVID-19 specimens originated in the United States, Italy and Spain.

CDR1 is MNHEY and CDR2 is SMNVEV in the germline V gene (reference sequence). This CDR3 spans 14 amino acids. Trimming pared 2 bases from V and 2 bases from J, leaving 8 bases between. Source study methods: Amplification of reference gene primers provided the estimated nucleated cell counts. The table came from immunoSEQ multiplex PCR; TCRdb's copy has only in-frame clones and leaves some out. V and J calls and clone size are copied from that table; D and trimming were computed from the DNA. This table holds fewer than 120,000 clones, 75% to 80% found once. This rearrangement joins TRBV27 to TRBJ2-3, with D possibly matching TRBD2 (5 bases). The origin of this receptor is a woman over 75 with active or convalescent COVID-19. The sequenced sample was peripheral blood. CDR3 protein: CASSLDYYTDTQYF. The DNA for the CDR3 is TGTGCCAGCAGTTTAGACTATTACACAGATACGCAGTATTTT.